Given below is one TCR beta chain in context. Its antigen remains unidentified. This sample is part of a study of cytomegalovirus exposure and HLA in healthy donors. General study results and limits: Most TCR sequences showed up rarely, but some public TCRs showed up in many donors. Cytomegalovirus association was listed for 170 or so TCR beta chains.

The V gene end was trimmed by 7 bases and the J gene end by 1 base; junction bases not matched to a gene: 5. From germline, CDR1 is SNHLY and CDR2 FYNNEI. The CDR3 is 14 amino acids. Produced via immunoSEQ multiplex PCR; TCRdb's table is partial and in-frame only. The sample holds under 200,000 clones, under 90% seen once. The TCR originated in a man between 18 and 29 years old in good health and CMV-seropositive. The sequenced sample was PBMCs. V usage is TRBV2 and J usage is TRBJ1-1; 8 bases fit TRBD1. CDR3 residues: CASKRTGRNTEAFF. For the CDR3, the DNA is TGTGCCAGCAAACGGACAGGGAGGAACACTGAAGCTTTCTTT.